The 9 T cell receptor beta chains below all came from one sample that was sequenced in a study of cytomegalovirus exposure and HLA in healthy donors. Vbeta (60) and Jbeta (13) primers were used in the PCR. Produced via immunoSEQ multiplex PCR; TCRdb's table is partial and in-frame only. The sample shows more than 130,000 clones, approximately 77% of them seen only once. Sequencing was done on a sample of PBMCs. All receptors come from a woman aged 45-65 years in good health and CMV-seronegative.

The chain employs TRBV9 and TRBJ2-3, with D uncertain. V was pared by 1 base and J by 3 bases, with 6 bases between. The CDR3 is made up of 13 amino acids. Germline loops: CDR1 SGDLS, CDR2 YYNGEE. CDR3 amino acids: CASSVPQTDTQYF. The CDR3 nucleotides read TGTGCCAGCAGCGTACCACAAACAGATACGCAGTATTTT.

This clone was seen only once. CDR3 sequence (DNA): TGTGCCAGCAGCGGGGGGAGCACAGATACGCAGTATTTT. It codes for CASSGGSTDTQYF. The V call is TRBV7-3, the J call TRBJ2-3, with D possibly TRBD2 on 6 matching bases. This CDR3 is built from 13 residues. Germline CDR1 is SGHTA and CDR2 is FQGTGA. V was shortened by 5 bases and J by 0 bases, with 6 bases between the two germline ends.

J is TRBJ2-7 and V is TRBV6-5; 7 positions match TRBD1. The CDR3 consists of 14 residues. Unmatched junction bases numbered 6, after V lost 5 bases and J lost 2 bases. Germline CDR1 MNHEY, CDR2 SVGAGI. CDR3 residues: CASSLRTGTYEQYF. CDR3 nucleotide sequence: TGTGCCAGCAGTCTTCGGACAGGAACCTACGAGCAGTACTTC.

This clone was detected once. The chain links TRBV2 to TRBJ1-6; maybe TRBD1 (5 bases). The CDR3 runs 15 residues. Trimming removed 4 bases at V and 8 bases at J, with 15 bases between. Germline CDR1 and CDR2: SNHLY and FYNNEI. CDR3 region: CASSVQGAVDSPLHF. The DNA of the CDR3 is TGTGCCAGCAGTGTACAAGGGGCAGTTGATTCACCCCTCCACTTT.

This chain connects TRBV18 to TRBJ2-7; D is undetermined. This CDR3 spans 13 amino acids. The germline V gene has CDR1 KGHSH and CDR2 LQKENI. Between the trimmed V and J ends, which lost 0 bases and 5 bases, there was a span of 8 bases. The CDR3 region has the DNA TGTGCCAGCTCACCACCGATAGGAGACGAGCAGTACTTC. Residues: CASSPPIGDEQYF.

The chain links TRBV6-6 to TRBJ2-7; 8 bases line up with TRBD1. The CDR3 runs to 15 residues. The V gene's germline CDR1 is MNHNY and CDR2 SVGAGI (reference sequence). Germline trimming cut 2 bases from V and 4 bases from J; bases unmatched to any gene: 7. The CDR3 is CASSYPGQVIYEQYF. The CDR3 nucleotides are TGTGCCAGCAGTTACCCGGGACAGGTAATATACGAGCAGTACTTC.

The CDR3 sequence is CASSFFQQSGSVAKNIQYF. CDR3 DNA: TGTGCCAGCAGTTTTTTTCAACAGTCCGGATCAGTAGCCAAAAACATTCAGTACTTC. The V gene is TRBV28, the J gene TRBJ2-4; D is unclear. Germline lookup yields CDR1 MDHEN and CDR2 SYDVKM. The CDR3 extends over 19 amino acids. Trimming took off 3 bases at V and 0 bases at J, with 21 bases between the two ends.

This clone was seen a single time. In nucleotides, the CDR3 is TGTGCCGTGAGGGCCCCTTTCATGAACACTGAAGCTTTCTTT. This sequence encodes CAVRAPFMNTEAFF. The J gene is TRBJ1-1, the V gene TRBV19; D gene ambiguous. From germline, CDR1 is LNHDA and CDR2 SQIVND (reference sequence). The CDR3 runs to 14 residues. V lost 11 bases to trimming and J lost 0 bases, with 16 bases between them.

This clone showed up just once. The chain employs TRBV7-9 and TRBJ1-5; D unclear. The CDR3 runs to 14 residues. V lost 2 bases to trimming and J lost 0 bases, with 5 bases between them. Per germline, CDR1 SEHNR and CDR2 FQNEAQ (reference sequence). CDR3 in amino acids: CASSLSHSNQPQHF. The CDR3 DNA follows: TGTGCCAGCAGCTTATCCCATAGCAATCAGCCCCAGCATTTT.